These T cell receptor beta chains were read from a single sample in a study of T cell repertoires in cytomegalovirus infection. MiXCR, applied by TCRdb to the reads, yields one record per CDR3 protein. The sample yields some 440,000 distinct CDR3 sequences, around 32% seen once. Sequencing was carried out using PBMCs. Source of these receptors: a human donor in good health (CMV status not recorded). Some clones in this sample may be carry-over from other donors' samples. Each CDR3 is given with its conserved first and last residue. A D gene is named only where the DNA matches it firmly. Clone size is given for some rows only: seen once, a few or many times, or a class if the clone is expanded.

j_call clone_size v_call d_call cdr3_aa cdr3_nt
TRBJ1-1 - TRBV12-3/TRBV12-4 - CASTRGLNTEAFF TGTGCCAGCACGCGGGGTCTGAACACTGAAGCTTTCTTT
TRBJ2-3 - TRBV6-2/TRBV6-3 TRBD2 CASSYSLAGSSTQYF TGTGCCAGCAGTTACAGCCTAGCGGGGAGCAGTACGCAGTATTTT
TRBJ2-1 - TRBV11-2 - CASSLVSVYNEQFF TGTGCCAGCAGCTTAGTAAGTGTCTACAATGAGCAGTTCTTC
TRBJ1-1 few TRBV12-3/TRBV12-4 - CASNRGGNMNTEAFF TGTGCCAGCAACCGGGGGGGGAACATGAACACTGAAGCTTTCTTT
TRBJ2-5 few TRBV14 - CASSQGYYGGKETQYF TGTGCCAGCAGCCAAGGATATTACGGTGGCAAAGAGACCCAGTACTTC
TRBJ2-1 - TRBV29-1 TRBD1 CSAQGGGQGRNEQFF TGCAGCGCACAAGGAGGGGGACAGGGACGAAATGAGCAGTTCTTC
TRBJ1-1 - TRBV12-3/TRBV12-4 - CASSRGGFTEAFF TGTGCCAGCAGTCGGGGGGGGTTCACTGAAGCTTTCTTT
TRBJ1-2 many TRBV12-3/TRBV12-4 - CASKTHVRGYTF TGTGCCAGCAAAACACACGTCCGTGGCTACACCTTC
TRBJ2-7 - TRBV7-9 - CASSLGSSEHYF TGTGCCAGCAGCTTAGGGTCCTCCGAGCATTACTTC
TRBJ2-7 - TRBV15 - CATSRDNSVYEQYF TGTGCCACCAGCAGAGACAATTCGGTCTACGAGCAGTACTTC
TRBJ1-4 - TRBV5-1 - CDSSSADMSGEKLFF TGCGACAGCAGCTCCGCGGACATGTCAGGGGAAAAACTGTTTTTT
TRBJ1-4 few TRBV15 TRBD1 CATSSRTGRNEKLFF TGTGCCACCAGCAGCCGGACAGGAAGGAATGAAAAACTGTTTTTT
TRBJ2-7 - TRBV4-3 - CASSQDGSSSDEQYF TGCGCCAGCAGCCAAGATGGGTCTAGTTCCGACGAGCAGTACTTC
TRBJ2-5 - TRBV27 TRBD1 CASSPLFTGGSETQYF TGTGCCAGCAGCCCTTTATTCACAGGGGGCTCTGAGACCCAGTACTTC
TRBJ1-3 - TRBV4-1 - CASSQQQGAGNTIYF TGCGCCAGCAGCCAGCAACAGGGAGCTGGAAACACCATATATTTT
TRBJ1-4 - TRBV29-1 - CSVRRTNEKLFF TGCAGCGTTCGGAGGACTAATGAAAAACTGTTTTTT
TRBJ2-6 - TRBV20-1 - CSARSRVSGANVLTF TGCAGTGCTAGGTCGCGAGTCTCTGGGGCCAACGTCCTGACTTTC
TRBJ2-3 few TRBV12-3/TRBV12-4 TRBD2 CASSRTSGGASGADTQYF TGTGCCAGCAGTCGGACTAGCGGGGGGGCCTCAGGTGCAGATACGCAGTATTTT
TRBJ1-5 few TRBV5-6 TRBD1 CASSLGDRKNQPQHF TGTGCCAGCAGCCTAGGGGACAGGAAGAATCAGCCCCAGCATTTT
TRBJ1-2 - TRBV10-3 TRBD1 CAISTGEGANYGYTF TGTGCCATCAGTACAGGGGAGGGAGCTAACTATGGCTACACCTTC
TRBJ1-5 few TRBV19 TRBD1 CASRDRGSLGSNQPQHF TGTGCCAGTAGGGACAGGGGTTCTCTAGGAAGCAATCAGCCCCAGCATTTT
TRBJ1-1 - TRBV12-3/TRBV12-4 - CASSLTGTHTEAFF TGTGCCAGCAGTTTAACTGGGACCCACACTGAAGCTTTCTTT
TRBJ1-1 many TRBV7-9 - CASSVRGLITEAFF TGTGCCAGCAGCGTCCGGGGTTTGATCACTGAAGCTTTCTTT
TRBJ1-6 - TRBV19 TRBD1 CASSSGQSNSPLHF TGTGCCAGTAGTTCGGGACAGTCTAATTCACCCCTCCACTTT
TRBJ1-1 few TRBV25-1 - CASSPQITGTEAFF TGTGCCAGCAGTCCTCAGATAACAGGGACTGAAGCTTTCTTT
TRBJ1-2 few TRBV29-1 - CSVRTEQNFGYTF TGCAGCGTCAGGACAGAGCAGAATTTCGGCTACACCTTC
TRBJ2-7 many TRBV7-6 - CASSRTGVYEQYF TGTGCCAGCAGCCGAACTGGGGTCTACGAGCAGTACTTC
TRBJ2-7 - TRBV15 - CATSRGDSYPHEQYF TGTGCCACCAGCAGGGGGGACTCCTACCCCCACGAGCAGTACTTC
TRBJ2-1 - TRBV11-2 TRBD1 CASRPFGTGDGGQFF TGTGCCAGCAGGCCGTTTGGGACAGGGGACGGGGGGCAGTTCTTC
TRBJ2-7 few TRBV7-2 - CASSFGFYEQYF TGTGCCAGCAGCTTCGGATTCTACGAGCAGTACTTC
TRBJ2-3 - TRBV4-1 - CASSQEAGSVLSQYF TGCGCCAGCAGCCAAGAAGCAGGGTCCGTTTTATCGCAGTATTTT
TRBJ2-2 many TRBV4-1 - CASSQGENTGELFF TGCGCCAGCAGCCAAGGAGAAAACACCGGGGAGCTGTTTTTT
TRBJ1-4 - TRBV18 - CASSPLDGGEKLFF TGTGCCAGCTCACCATTGGATGGCGGTGAAAAACTGTTTTTT
TRBJ2-1 - TRBV24-1 - CATSDSGPEQFF TGTGCCACCAGTGATTCTGGACCTGAGCAGTTCTTC
TRBJ1-1 - TRBV7-9 - CASSYEGLSGAFF TGTGCCAGCAGTTACGAGGGCCTTTCCGGAGCTTTCTTT
TRBJ2-3 - TRBV6-1 - CASTRTSTDTQYF TGTGCCAGCACCAGGACGAGCACAGATACGCAGTATTTT
TRBJ1-2 few TRBV5-4 - CASSLSRDYGYTF TGTGCCAGCAGCTTAAGCAGAGATTATGGCTACACCTTC
TRBJ2-4 - TRBV30 - CAWSDRDSQYF TGTGCCTGGAGTGACCGGGACTCTCAGTACTTC
TRBJ2-7 many TRBV6-6 - CASSYASPYYEQYF TGTGCCAGCAGTTACGCCAGTCCCTACTACGAGCAGTACTTC
TRBJ1-2 - TRBV10-3 - CAISELERGGYGYTF TGTGCCATCAGTGAACTTGAACGGGGTGGCTATGGCTACACCTTC
TRBJ2-7 few TRBV6-1 - CASTSTGSYEQYF TGTGCCAGCACCTCAACAGGGTCCTACGAGCAGTACTTC
TRBJ1-2 many TRBV7-2 - CASSLERWGRGNYGYTF TGTGCCAGCAGCTTAGAGCGATGGGGGCGGGGTAACTATGGCTACACCTTC
TRBJ2-1 few TRBV19 - CASTSMGGRNEQFF TGTGCCAGTACCTCAATGGGGGGACGCAATGAGCAGTTCTTC
TRBJ2-2 many TRBV12-3/TRBV12-4 - CASSPGLNTGELFF TGTGCCAGCAGTCCGGGACTGAACACCGGGGAGCTGTTTTTT
TRBJ1-3 - TRBV6-1 - CASSEAWGSSSGNTIYF TGTGCCAGCAGTGAAGCGTGGGGGTCAAGCTCTGGAAACACCATATATTTT
TRBJ1-2 few TRBV10-3 - CAISVDENGNSGDGYTF TGTGCCATCAGCGTAGACGAGAACGGGAACAGCGGTGATGGCTACACCTTC
TRBJ1-2 - TRBV6-1 TRBD1 CASSDMGQDKGFFYGYTF TGTGCCAGCAGTGATATGGGACAGGATAAAGGATTCTTCTATGGCTACACCTTC
TRBJ1-2 few TRBV2 - CASSHIGWDVNYGYTF TGTGCCAGCAGTCATATCGGGTGGGACGTCAACTATGGCTACACCTTC
TRBJ2-2 - TRBV7-9 - CASSLERAPKRGGELFF TGTGCCAGCAGCTTAGAACGAGCTCCAAAACGGGGCGGGGAGCTGTTTTTT
TRBJ1-2 few TRBV6-1 - CASTNGAGYTF TGTGCCAGCACCAACGGGGCCGGCTACACCTTC
TRBJ2-5 - TRBV15 TRBD2 CATSRPRPGGRETQYF TGTGCCACCAGCCGCCCTCGTCCGGGAGGGAGGGAGACCCAGTACTTC
TRBJ2-1 few TRBV7-9 - CASSHLGGSTYNEQFF TGTGCCAGCAGCCACCTTGGGGGGTCTACCTACAATGAGCAGTTCTTC
TRBJ1-1 many TRBV11-1 - CASSRGTNTEAFF TGTGCCAGCAGCAGGGGAACGAACACTGAAGCTTTCTTT
TRBJ1-2 - TRBV7-9 - CASSSKQDYGYTF TGTGCCAGCAGCTCCAAACAAGATTATGGCTACACCTTC
TRBJ1-2 - TRBV18 - CASSSGAGGGYTF TGTGCCAGCTCATCAGGGGCCGGGGGTGGCTACACCTTC
TRBJ1-3 few TRBV12-3/TRBV12-4 TRBD1 CASSNLQGRAGNTIYF TGTGCCAGCAGTAACTTACAGGGGAGAGCTGGAAACACCATATATTTT